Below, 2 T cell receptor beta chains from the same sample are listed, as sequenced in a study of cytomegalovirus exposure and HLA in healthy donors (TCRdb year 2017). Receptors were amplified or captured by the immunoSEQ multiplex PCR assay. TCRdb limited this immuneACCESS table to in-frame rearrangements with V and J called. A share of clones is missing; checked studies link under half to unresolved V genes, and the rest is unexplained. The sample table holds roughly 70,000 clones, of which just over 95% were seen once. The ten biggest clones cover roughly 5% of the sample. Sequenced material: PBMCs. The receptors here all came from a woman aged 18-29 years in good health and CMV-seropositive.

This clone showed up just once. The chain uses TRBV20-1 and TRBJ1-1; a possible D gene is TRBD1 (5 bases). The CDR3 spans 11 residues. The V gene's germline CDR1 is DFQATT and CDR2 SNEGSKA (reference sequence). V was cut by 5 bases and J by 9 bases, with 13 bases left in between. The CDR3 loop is CSAAGATKAFF. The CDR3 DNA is TGCAGTGCTGCTGGGGCAACCAAAGCTTTCTTT.

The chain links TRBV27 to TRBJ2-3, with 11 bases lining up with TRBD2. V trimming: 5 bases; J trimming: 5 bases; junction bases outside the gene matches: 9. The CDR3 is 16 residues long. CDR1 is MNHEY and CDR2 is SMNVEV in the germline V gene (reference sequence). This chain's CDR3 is CASSPPPSGRRDTQYF. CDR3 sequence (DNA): TGTGCCAGCAGTCCCCCTCCTAGCGGGAGGAGAGATACGCAGTATTTT.